These 9 T cell receptor beta chains came from one sample sequenced in a study of blood T cell repertoires in COVID-19. Sequencing was performed with immunoSEQ multiplex PCR; in TCRdb, only in-frame clones are kept and a portion is missing. This table holds 55,000 to 65,000 clones, 79% found once. What was sequenced was peripheral blood. The receptors here all came from a man in his 60s with acute or convalescent COVID-19.

Only a few counts were recorded for this clone. CDR3 in amino acids: CASKRHNENNEQFF. In DNA, the CDR3 is TGTGCCAGTAAGCGCCATAATGAAAACAATGAGCAGTTCTTC. The genes are TRBV19 and TRBJ2-1; no firm D call. Trimming removed 7 bases at V and 5 bases at J, with 15 bases between. The V gene's germline CDR1 is LNHDA and CDR2 SQIVND (reference sequence). The CDR3 sequence is 14 residues long.

The chain carries TRBV28 and TRBJ2-7; perhaps TRBD2 as D (5 bases). The CDR3 totals 13 residues. V was clipped by 6 bases and J by 3 bases, with 12 bases between them. Germline V CDR1 and CDR2: MDHEN, SYDVKM. The CDR3 is CASSLDGGYEQYF. In nucleotides, the CDR3 is TGTGCCAGCAGCCTCGACGGAGGCTACGAGCAGTACTTC.

Comments on this clone: One end of the junction does not line up with germline, which may come from a read error. The chain links TRBV3-1 (or the pseudogene TRBV3-2) to TRBJ2-1, with 11 bases that match TRBD1. CDR3 length equals 13 residues. Germline lookup yields CDR1 LGHDT and CDR2 YNNKEL (reference sequence). The CDR3 coding sequence is TGTGCCAGCTCCTCTACGTCCCGGGACAGGGGGATCTTC. This codes for CASSSTSRDRGIF.

Concerning this clone itself: At the DNA level, this CDR3 is encoded by other sequences in the same sample as well. The rearrangement uses TRBV18 and TRBJ1-1; TRBD1 matches 8 bases. With V trimmed by 6 bases and J by 5 bases, 5 bases remained unmatched. CDR3 size: 13 residues. Germline loops: CDR1 KGHSH, CDR2 LQKENI. For the CDR3, the DNA is TGTGCCAGCTCGCCTGACAGGGGAACTGAAGCTTTCTTT. Translation: CASSPDRGTEAFF.

The genes are TRBV7-9 and TRBJ1-4; 10 bases match TRBD1. The CDR3 covers 14 residues. Per the germline V gene, CDR1 is SEHNR and CDR2 is FQNEAQ (reference sequence). V dropped 5 bases and J dropped 6; count of bases not matched to a gene: 3. CDR3: CASSRQGAHEKLFF. DNA of the CDR3: TGTGCCAGCAGCCGACAGGGGGCGCATGAAAAACTGTTTTTT.

This chain uses TRBV6-5 with TRBJ2-7, with TRBD1 matching over 9 bases. The CDR3 sequence is 15 residues long. The germline V gene has CDR1 MNHEY and CDR2 SVGAGI. Unmatched junction bases numbered 10, after V lost 6 bases and J lost 4 bases. DNA of the CDR3: TGTGCCAGCAGACGAAACAGGGGGCTAAGTTACGAGCAGTACTTC. Amino acid sequence: CASRRNRGLSYEQYF.

V usage is TRBV27 and J usage is TRBJ2-4, with TRBD2 identical over 9 bases. Germline trimming cut 5 bases from V and 4 bases from J; bases unmatched to any gene: 9. Germline CDR1 is MNHEY and CDR2 is SMNVEV (reference sequence). This CDR3 spans 16 amino acids. The CDR3 DNA reads TGTGCCAGCAGTCCCCTGGGGACTAGCCATAAAAACATTCAGTACTTC. This gives the protein CASSPLGTSHKNIQYF.

This chain joins TRBV2 and TRBJ2-7, with 7 bases matching TRBD2. The V segment lost 5 bases and the J segment 2 bases; nucleotides outside the gene matches: 6. Germline V gives CDR1 SNHLY, CDR2 FYNNEI. The CDR3 length is 14 residues. The CDR3 loop is CASSFREGPYEQYF. The CDR3 DNA is TGTGCCAGCAGTTTCAGGGAGGGCCCCTACGAGCAGTACTTC.

V is TRBV7-9 and J is TRBJ2-2; tentatively, D is TRBD1 (6 bases). Germline CDR1 and CDR2: SEHNR and FQNEAQ (reference sequence). The CDR3 extends over 18 amino acids. The V and J ends lost 2 bases and 0 bases respectively, with 16 bases between them. In DNA, the CDR3 is TGTGCCAGCAGCTTACAGGACAGCTCCTCCCCGAACACCGGGGAGCTGTTTTTT. This codes for CASSLQDSSSPNTGELFF.